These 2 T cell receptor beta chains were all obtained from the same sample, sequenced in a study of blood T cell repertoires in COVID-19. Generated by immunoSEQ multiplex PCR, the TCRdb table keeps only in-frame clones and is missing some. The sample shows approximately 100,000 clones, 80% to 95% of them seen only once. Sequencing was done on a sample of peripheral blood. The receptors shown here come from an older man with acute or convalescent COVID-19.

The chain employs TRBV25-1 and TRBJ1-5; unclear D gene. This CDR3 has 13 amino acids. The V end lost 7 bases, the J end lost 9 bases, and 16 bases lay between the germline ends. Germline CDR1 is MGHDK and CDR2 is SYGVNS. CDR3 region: CASNNRALWPQHF. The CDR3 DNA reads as TGTGCCAGCAACAACAGAGCCTTGTGGCCCCAGCATTTT.

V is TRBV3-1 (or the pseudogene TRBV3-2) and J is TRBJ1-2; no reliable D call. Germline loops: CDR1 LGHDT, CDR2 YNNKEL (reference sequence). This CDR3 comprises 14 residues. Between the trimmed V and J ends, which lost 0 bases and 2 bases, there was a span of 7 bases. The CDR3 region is CASSQDLENYGYTF. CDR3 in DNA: TGTGCCAGCAGCCAAGATTTAGAAAACTATGGCTACACCTTC.